A selection of T cell receptor beta chains follows, all from one sample in a study of cytomegalovirus exposure and HLA in healthy donors. Generated by immunoSEQ multiplex PCR, the TCRdb table keeps only in-frame clones and is missing some. The data show roughly 150,000 clones, around 75% seen once. Source material: PBMCs. The receptor source for this set is a male donor in good health and CMV-seronegative. CDR3s include the opening cysteine and the closing phenylalanine or tryptophan. The D gene is left open where the match is weak.

15	TRBV5-1	.	CASSFGIDRTYGYTF
16	TRBV6-6	TRBD1	CASSYSSLGGYTEAFF
15	TRBV7-6	.	CASSLVQGLPGELFF
14	TRBV4-2	TRBD1	CASSPGTGTYEQYF
14	TRBV28	TRBD2	CASRDSGRGYEQYF
19	TRBV10-3	TRBD2	CAISVTGGDSASSYNEQFF
16	TRBV5-5	TRBD2	CASSDRLAGEADTQYF
14	TRBV4-2	.	CASSQDYPSYEQYF
15	TRBV9	.	CASSVASGQYTEAFF
14	TRBV2	TRBD1	CASSSGDRDQPQHF
15	TRBV7-7	TRBD1	CASSLGQGPQETQYF
15	TRBV4-3	TRBD2	CASSQTSGGYNEQFF
18	TRBV11-2	TRBD2	CASSLGWGGAGPGETQYF
13	TRBV6-9	.	CANVRVSNQPQHF
13	TRBV4-1	.	CASSHVQGYEQYF
15	TRBV5-5	TRBD1	CASSPASGGPYEQYF